Sequencing of this T cell receptor (beta chain) was carried out in a study of blood T cells in healthy people across ages. The CDR3 totals 14 residues. Germline V lookup: CDR1 SGHTA, CDR2 FQGNSA. J was trimmed by 3 bases and V by 5 bases; bases with no gene match: 3. Next came a second PCR, run for about 7 to 12 cycles, which used a sample-barcoded 5' primer along with a J-beta primer mix. TCRdb reprocessed the 5' RACE reads with MiXCR, giving one entry per CDR3 protein. This sample has 910,000 or so distinct CDR3 sequences, with approximately 50% found just once. The sequence came from a woman aged 55-75 years in good health. Input material: blood. This chain uses TRBV7-2 with TRBJ1-2; the match to TRBD1 covers 10 bases. The CDR3 region has the DNA TGTGCCAGCAGCCAGGGACAGGGGTACTATGGCTACACCTTC. As protein: CASSQGQGYYGYTF.